Presented here are 30 T cell receptor beta chains from one specimen sequenced in a study of blood T cell repertoires in COVID-19. Assay used: immunoSEQ multiplex PCR; TCRdb lists only in-frame clones, some missing. The sample has 280,000 or so clones; about 91% are singletons. Sequencing was performed on peripheral blood. These receptors came from a woman under 40 who had recovered from COVID-19.

The chain links TRBV18 to TRBJ2-7, with D tentatively TRBD2 (5 bases). The CDR3 has 13 amino acids. V was trimmed by 3 bases and J by 8 bases, leaving 14 bases between them. Germline V lookup: CDR1 KGHSH, CDR2 LQKENI. The CDR3, as DNA: TGTGCCAGCTCACCGAATCGGGGAGAAAAGCAGTACTTC. Protein product: CASSPNRGEKQYF.

This clone was detected once. The chain uses TRBV7-6 and TRBJ1-2, with TRBD1 matching 11 bases. CDR1 SGHVS and CDR2 FNYEAQ come from the germline V gene. The CDR3 is 14 amino acids. Losses at the gene ends were 4 bases for V and 8 bases for J; bases not matched to a gene: 6. In DNA, the CDR3 is TGTGCCAGCAGCTCCCGGGACAGGGGGGAAGGCTACACCTTC. As protein: CASSSRDRGEGYTF.

This sequence joins TRBV9 and TRBJ2-3; 9 bases fit TRBD2. The germline gives CDR1 SGDLS, CDR2 YYNGEE. Trimming took 3 bases from V and 0 from J; bases not matched to a gene: 5. This CDR3 region has 16 residues. CDR3 in amino acids: CASSDSGGPSTDTQYF. Here the CDR3 DNA reads TGTGCCAGCAGCGATAGCGGGGGACCTAGCACAGATACGCAGTATTTT.

The chain carries TRBV28 and TRBJ2-1; D might be TRBD1 (6 bases). The CDR3 is 13 residues long. Trimming removed 8 bases at V and 1 base at J, with 9 bases between. Germline CDR1 and CDR2: MDHEN and SYDVKM. CDR3 amino acids: CASLRGSYNEQFF. The CDR3 nucleotides are TGTGCCAGCTTGAGGGGGTCCTACAATGAGCAGTTCTTC.

This chain connects TRBV7-2 to TRBJ2-3; D might be TRBD1 (6 bases). Germline loops: CDR1 SGHTA, CDR2 FQGNSA. The CDR3 has 15 residues. Trimming stripped 6 bases from V and 0 bases from J, with 13 bases between. The CDR3 here is CASRAQGSSTDTQYF. CDR3 in DNA: TGTGCCAGCAGAGCACAGGGTTCGAGCACAGATACGCAGTATTTT.

The gene calls are TRBV9 and TRBJ2-1, with D tentatively TRBD1 (5 bases). V lost 1 base, J lost 5 bases, and 13 bases lay in between. From germline, CDR1 is SGDLS and CDR2 YYNGEE. CDR3 length equals 15 residues. CDR3 amino acids: CASSVFRAGDNEQFF. For the CDR3, the DNA is TGTGCCAGCAGCGTATTCAGGGCAGGTGACAATGAGCAGTTCTTC. Full variable domain (remainder filled in from reference TRBV9 and TRBJ2-1): DSGVTQTPKHLITATGQRVTLRCSPRSGDLSVYWYQQSLDQGLQFLIQYYNGEERAKGNILERFSAQQFPDLHSELNLSSLELGDSALYFCASSVFRAGDNEQFFGPGTRLTVL.

The rearrangement uses TRBV10-3 and TRBJ2-5, with 7 positions matching TRBD1. The CDR3 totals 15 residues. In germline, CDR1 is ENHRY, CDR2 SYGVKD. J was trimmed by 1 base and V by 2 bases; bases with no gene match: 4. The CDR3 protein is CAISETQGTQETQYF. DNA of the CDR3: TGTGCCATCAGTGAGACACAGGGGACCCAAGAGACCCAGTACTTC.

The rearrangement uses TRBV5-8 and TRBJ1-2; 7 nucleotides align to TRBD1. CDR1 is SGHTS, CDR2 YDEGEE, per germline. V lost 0 bases to trimming and J lost 7 bases; unmatched junction nucleotides: 6. The CDR3 is made up of 14 amino acids. The CDR3 region has the DNA TGTGCCAGCAGCTTGGAGGAGGGGGCCGGTGGCTACACCTTC. It yields the protein CASSLEEGAGGYTF.

This rearrangement joins TRBV30 to TRBJ2-7; the match to TRBD1 covers 7 bases. V shed 3 bases, J shed 3 bases, and the junction held 5 bases outside the gene matches. Germline loops: CDR1 GTSNPN, CDR2 SVGIG (reference sequence). The CDR3 is made up of 13 amino acids. CDR3 bases: TGTGCCTGGAGCCAAGGGACAGTCTACGAGCAGTACTTC. Its translation is CAWSQGTVYEQYF. Full variable domain (remainder filled in from reference TRBV30 and TRBJ2-7): SQTIHQWPATLVQPVGSPLSLECTVEGTSNPNLYWYRQAAGRGLQLLFYSVGIGQISSEVPQNLSASRPQDRQFILSSKKLLLSDSGFYLCAWSQGTVYEQYFGPGTRLTVT.

The genes are TRBV18 and TRBJ1-5, with a possible D match to TRBD1 (6 bases). The CDR3 is 14 amino acids. In germline, CDR1 is KGHSH, CDR2 LQKENI. V lost 6 bases and J lost 9, with 18 bases in between. CDR3 DNA sequence: TGTGCCAGCTCCCAAGGACAGTCCCCGTGGCCCCAGCATTTT. Protein: CASSQGQSPWPQHF. Combining the CDR3 with reference TRBV18 and TRBJ1-5 gives the whole variable domain NAGVMQNPRHLVRRRGQEARLRCSPMKGHSHVYWYRQLPEEGLKFMVYLQKENIIDESGMPKERFSAEFPKEGPSILRIQQVVRGDSAAYFCASSQGQSPWPQHFGDGTRLSIL.

This clone appeared a single time. CDR3 bases: TGTGCCACCAGCAGGACAGGGGGGATCTTAGAGACCCAGTACTTC. Its translation is CATSRTGGILETQYF. The chain links TRBV15 to TRBJ2-5, with 9 bases identical to TRBD1. The CDR3 has 15 amino acids. Germline V CDR1 and CDR2: LNHNV, YYDKDF (reference sequence). Trimming removed 3 bases from V and 4 bases from J; junction bases left unmatched: 6.

V gene TRBV27 combines with J gene TRBJ2-7; TRBD1 matches at 9 bases. V was pared by 4 bases and J by 6 bases, with 4 bases of the junction left unmatched. Germline V gives CDR1 MNHEY, CDR2 SMNVEV (reference sequence). This CDR3 comprises 13 residues. The CDR3 DNA is TGTGCCAGCAGTTGGGGACAGGGCGGCGAGCAGTACTTC. This translates into CASSWGQGGEQYF.

As to this clone: Germline and junction disagree at one end, which may indicate a read error. CDR3 sequence reads: CATSRDRVYDGELFF. The CDR3, as DNA: TGTGCCACCAGTCGAGACAGGGTATATGACGGGGAGCTGTTTTTT. The chain couples TRBV25-1 to TRBJ2-2, with 7 bases fitting TRBD1. The germline gives CDR1 MGHDK, CDR2 SYGVNS. The CDR3 has 15 amino acids.

This rearrangement joins TRBV3-1 (or the pseudogene TRBV3-2) to TRBJ1-1; D remains unclear. The CDR3 has 15 amino acids. CDR1 and CDR2 from the germline V gene are LGHDT and YNNKEL (reference sequence). V was cut by 4 bases and J by 1 base, with 13 bases left in between. In DNA, the CDR3 is TGTGCCAGCAGCCCCCCCTGGGGAGAGAACACTGAAGCTTTCTTT. Translated, it gives CASSPPWGENTEAFF.

J is TRBJ1-2 and V is TRBV19; D is possibly TRBD1 (5 bases). V was cut by 5 bases and J by 2 bases, with 12 bases left in between. This CDR3 has 14 amino acids. CDR1 LNHDA and CDR2 SQIVND come from the germline V gene (reference sequence). As DNA, the CDR3 is TGTGCCAGTAGTTTTCGACAGCCAAACTATGGCTACACCTTC. Residues: CASSFRQPNYGYTF.

The V gene is TRBV7-9, the J gene TRBJ2-5; 9 bases fit TRBD2. V was pared by 6 bases and J by 7 bases, with 12 bases of the junction left unmatched. The CDR3 extends over 15 amino acids. Germline CDR1 is SEHNR and CDR2 is FQNEAQ (reference sequence). The CDR3 reads CASSRRASGDGTQYF. In nucleotides, the CDR3 is TGTGCCAGCAGTAGACGGGCTAGCGGGGATGGGACCCAGTACTTC.

This clone was detected only once. V usage is TRBV4-3 and J usage is TRBJ2-2; no clear D gene. Germline CDR1 LGHNA, CDR2 YSLEER. V lost 0 bases and J lost 5, with 7 bases in between. The CDR3 sequence is 14 residues long. As DNA, the CDR3 is TGCGCCAGCAGCCAAGATTACAGTACCGGGGAGCTGTTTTTT. It specifies CASSQDYSTGELFF.

This rearrangement joins TRBV5-1 to TRBJ1-1; 8 bases are shared with TRBD1. The length of the CDR3 is 16 residues. From germline, CDR1 is SGHRS and CDR2 YFSETQ. Unmatched junction bases numbered 9, after V lost 4 bases and J lost 1 base. DNA for the CDR3: TGCGCCAGCAGCGTTAGACAGGGGCGGGAGAACACTGAAGCTTTCTTT. This gives the protein CASSVRQGRENTEAFF.

This sequence joins TRBV14 and TRBJ1-1; a possible D gene is TRBD1 (6 bases). The germline CDR1 and CDR2 sequences are SGHDN and FVKESK. The ends were cut back, 4 bases at V and 3 bases at J, with 12 bases in the middle. There are 14 residues in the CDR3. As DNA, the CDR3 is TGTGCCAGCAGCCCGCCTGGGGGCGACACTGAAGCTTTCTTT. It specifies CASSPPGGDTEAFF.

As DNA, the CDR3 is TGTGCCAGCAGTTTAGGACCTCCGGGACAGGGTTTCACTGAAGCTTTCTTT. This gives the protein CASSLGPPGQGFTEAFF. J is TRBJ1-1 and V is TRBV27; the match to TRBD1 covers 9 bases. V was pared by 2 bases and J by 4 bases, with 11 bases of the junction left unmatched. The CDR3 extends over 17 amino acids. Germline V lookup: CDR1 MNHEY, CDR2 SMNVEV (reference sequence).

CDR3 nucleotide sequence: TGTGCCTGGAGTCGCTCAGCTGAAGCTTTCTTT. It translates to CAWSRSAEAFF. The chain carries TRBV30 and TRBJ1-1, with D unclear. V was trimmed by 2 bases and J by 6 bases, leaving 7 bases between them. The CDR3 is 11 amino acids. CDR1 is GTSNPN and CDR2 is SVGIG in the germline V gene (reference sequence).

The CDR3: CASSLARDTQYF. CDR3 coding DNA: TGTGCCAGCAGCTTAGCCCGGGATACGCAGTATTTT. V usage is TRBV7-9 and J usage is TRBJ2-3; D is unresolved. V was shortened by 0 bases and J by 6 bases, with 4 bases between the two germline ends. In germline, CDR1 is SEHNR, CDR2 FQNEAQ (reference sequence). The CDR3 length is 12 residues.

Here the CDR3 reads CSVTRDGQPQHF. CDR3 coding DNA: TGCAGCGTTACGAGGGATGGGCAGCCCCAGCATTTT. The chain recombines TRBV29-1 with TRBJ1-5; no definite D call. Trimming removed 5 bases at V and 7 bases at J, with 12 bases between. Looked up from germline, CDR1 is SQVTM and CDR2 is ANQGSEA. There are 12 residues in the CDR3.

The chain links TRBV30 to TRBJ1-5; D may be TRBD1 (5 bases). The germline V and J ends were trimmed by 2 bases and 4 bases, with 9 bases remaining between them. The CDR3 has 13 residues. Germline V gene data show CDR1 as GTSNPN and CDR2 as SVGIG (reference sequence). The CDR3, as DNA: TGTGCCTGGAGTCAGGGACTGAATCAGCCCCAGCATTTT. It is translated as CAWSQGLNQPQHF. Full variable domain (missing parts from reference TRBV30 and TRBJ1-5): SQTIHQWPATLVQPVGSPLSLECTVEGTSNPNLYWYRQAAGRGLQLLFYSVGIGQISSEVPQNLSASRPQDRQFILSSKKLLLSDSGFYLCAWSQGLNQPQHFGDGTRLSIL.

The V gene is TRBV28, the J gene TRBJ2-7; weak D call: TRBD2 (6 bases). CDR1 and CDR2 from the germline V gene are MDHEN and SYDVKM. V lost 4 bases and J lost 7, with 11 bases in between. This CDR3 comprises 12 residues. CDR3 nucleotides: TGTGCCAGCAGTTCGTCGGGGGAGGAGCAGTACTTC. Translation gives CASSSSGEEQYF.

The genes are TRBV5-1 and TRBJ2-3; TRBD2 might be the D (5 bases). The V and J ends lost 4 bases and 2 bases respectively, with 14 bases between them. The germline gives CDR1 SGHRS, CDR2 YFSETQ. CDR3 length: 15 residues. In DNA form, the CDR3 reads TGCGCCAGCAGCCAGGACTCGATCATCACAGATACGCAGTATTTT. It translates to CASSQDSIITDTQYF.

This chain connects TRBV5-5 to TRBJ2-7; D uncertain. V was clipped by 3 bases and J by 2 bases, with 21 bases between them. The CDR3 runs to 17 residues. CDR1 is SGHKS and CDR2 is YYEKEE in the germline V gene (reference sequence). In DNA form, the CDR3 reads TGTGCCAGCAGCTCGAAGGTTACAACAAGAGGCCCCTACGAGCAGTACTTC. It codes for CASSSKVTTRGPYEQYF. The complete variable domain, with remaining parts taken from reference TRBV5-5 and TRBJ2-7, reads DAGVTQSPTHLIKTRGQQVTLRCSPISGHKSVSWYQQVLGQGPQFIFQYYEKEERGRGNFPDRFSARQFPNYSSELNVNALLLGDSALYLCASSSKVTTRGPYEQYFGPGTRLTVT.

This chain uses TRBV7-2 with TRBJ1-2, with D hard to call. Germline CDR1 and CDR2: SGHTA and FQGNSA. The CDR3 totals 13 residues. V was shortened by 5 bases and J by 4 bases, with 11 bases between the two germline ends. Here the CDR3 reads CASSPTFSYGYTF. The CDR3, as DNA: TGTGCCAGCAGCCCCACTTTCTCCTATGGCTACACCTTC.

V is TRBV6-5 and J is TRBJ1-6; TRBD1 is a possible D gene (5 bases). Trimming cost V 5 bases and J 13 bases, with 21 bases left between them. The CDR3 is made up of 15 amino acids. Germline loops: CDR1 MNHEY, CDR2 SVGAGI. This chain's CDR3 is CASSPLGQADKPLHF. The CDR3 DNA sequence: TGTGCCAGCAGTCCCCTGGGGCAGGCGGATAAGCCCCTCCACTTT.

This chain connects TRBV18 to TRBJ1-3; 7 bases match TRBD1. In germline, CDR1 is KGHSH, CDR2 LQKENI. Trimming took 2 bases from V and 4 from J; bases not matched to a gene: 14. The CDR3 has 18 amino acids. The CDR3 protein is CASSPAPGQKGLGNTIYF. The CDR3 DNA follows: TGTGCCAGCTCACCAGCACCGGGACAGAAGGGATTAGGAAACACCATATATTTT. Filled out from reference TRBV18 and TRBJ1-3, the complete variable domain reads NAGVMQNPRHLVRRRGQEARLRCSPMKGHSHVYWYRQLPEEGLKFMVYLQKENIIDESGMPKERFSAEFPKEGPSILRIQQVVRGDSAAYFCASSPAPGQKGLGNTIYFGEGSWLTVV.